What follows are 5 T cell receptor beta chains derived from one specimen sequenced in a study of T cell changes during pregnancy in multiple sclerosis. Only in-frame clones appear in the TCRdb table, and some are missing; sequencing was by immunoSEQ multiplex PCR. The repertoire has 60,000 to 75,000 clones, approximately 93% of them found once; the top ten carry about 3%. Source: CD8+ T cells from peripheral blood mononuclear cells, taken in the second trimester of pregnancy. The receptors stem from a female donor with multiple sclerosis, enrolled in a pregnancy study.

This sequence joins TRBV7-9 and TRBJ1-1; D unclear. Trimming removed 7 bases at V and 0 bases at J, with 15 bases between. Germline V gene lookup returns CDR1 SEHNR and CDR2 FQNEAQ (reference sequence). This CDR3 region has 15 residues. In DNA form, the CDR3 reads TGTGCCAGCACCCCTCCGGGTGCTATGAACACTGAAGCTTTCTTT. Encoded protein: CASTPPGAMNTEAFF.

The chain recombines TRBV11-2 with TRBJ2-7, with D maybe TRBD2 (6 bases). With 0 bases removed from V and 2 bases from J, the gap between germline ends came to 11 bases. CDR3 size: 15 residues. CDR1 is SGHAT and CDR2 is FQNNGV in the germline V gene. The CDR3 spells CASSLEGGPAYEQYF. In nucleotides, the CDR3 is TGTGCCAGCAGCTTAGAGGGGGGACCCGCCTACGAGCAGTACTTC.

The CDR3 DNA is TGTGCCAGCAGTTGGGGACTTAGCTACAATGAGCAGTTCTTC. Protein: CASSWGLSYNEQFF. V is TRBV27 and J is TRBJ2-1, with D perhaps TRBD2 (6 bases). The CDR3 is 14 amino acids. Deletions cut 4 bases from V and 3 bases from J, with 10 bases between. The germline CDR1 and CDR2 sequences are MNHEY and SMNVEV (reference sequence).

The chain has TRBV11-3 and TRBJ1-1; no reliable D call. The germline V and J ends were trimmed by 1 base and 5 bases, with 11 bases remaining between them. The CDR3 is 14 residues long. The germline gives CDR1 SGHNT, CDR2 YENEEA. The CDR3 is CASSLARDWTEAFF. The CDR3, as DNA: TGTGCCAGCAGCTTAGCGCGGGATTGGACTGAAGCTTTCTTT.

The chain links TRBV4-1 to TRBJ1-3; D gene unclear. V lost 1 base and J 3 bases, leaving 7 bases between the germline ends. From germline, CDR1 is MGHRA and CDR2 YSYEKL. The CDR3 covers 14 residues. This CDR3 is CASSQGGVGNTIYF. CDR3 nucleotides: TGCGCCAGCAGCCAAGGCGGGGTTGGAAACACCATATATTTT.